This T cell receptor beta chain was sequenced for a study of T cell changes during pregnancy in multiple sclerosis. The junction had 7 bases not matched to a gene; V was cut back by 2 bases and J by 3 bases. CDR1 and CDR2 (germline): MNHEY, SVGAGI. This CDR3 contains 15 residues. Produced via immunoSEQ multiplex PCR; TCRdb's table is partial and in-frame only. The top ten clones hold roughly 2.1% of a sample with around 69,000 clones, around 94% of them seen once. The sample was peripheral blood, taken in the second trimester of pregnancy. V is TRBV6-5 and J is TRBJ2-7, with 7 bases identical to TRBD2. The TCR originated in a female donor in good health, enrolled as a control in a pregnancy study. The chain's CDR3 is CASSYRFGRGYEQYF. CDR3 nucleotide sequence: TGTGCCAGCAGTTACAGGTTTGGGAGGGGCTACGAGCAGTACTTC.